Below are 7 T cell receptor beta chains sequenced from a single sample in a study of T cells in narcolepsy. The assay was immunoSEQ multiplex PCR, and TCRdb's table has in-frame clones only and misses some. The sample has about 32,000 clones; approximately 79% are singletons. The sequencing sample was made of memory (CD45RA-) CD4+ T cells from blood. The receptor set was obtained from a human donor in good health.

This clone was seen a few times. The chain links TRBV14 to TRBJ2-7; D remains unclear. This CDR3 is built from 12 residues. CDR1 is SGHDN, CDR2 FVKESK, per germline. V shed 1 base and J shed 0 bases, with 1 base lying between them. In nucleotides, the CDR3 is TGTGCCAGCAGCCAAGTCTCCTACGAGCAGTACTTC. Translation: CASSQVSYEQYF. The variable domain in full, completed from reference TRBV14 and TRBJ2-7, reads EAGVTQFPSHSVIEKGQTVTLRCDPISGHDNLYWYRRVMGKEIKFLLHFVKESKQDESGMPNNRFLAERTGGTYSTLKVQPAELEDSGVYFCASSQVSYEQYFGPGTRLTVT.

Here the CDR3 reads CASSPPDQQNTIYF. The CDR3 nucleotides are TGTGCCAGCTCACCGCCGGACCAACAGAACACCATATATTTT. V and J are TRBV18 and TRBJ1-3; D call uncertain. The CDR3 extends over 14 amino acids. CDR1 and CDR2 from the germline V gene are KGHSH and LQKENI. Deletions cut 3 bases from V and 7 bases from J, with 13 bases between.

This sequence joins TRBV27 and TRBJ1-1; the D is unclear. Per germline, CDR1 MNHEY and CDR2 SMNVEV (reference sequence). V lost 3 bases and J 2 bases, leaving 4 bases between the germline ends. The CDR3 sequence is 12 residues long. The CDR3 DNA sequence: TGTGCCAGCAGTTTTTCTAACACTGAAGCTTTCTTT. The encoded protein is CASSFSNTEAFF.

The sample holds a few counts of this clone. V usage is TRBV9 and J usage is TRBJ1-1; D is unclear. CDR3 size: 13 residues. V gave up 0 bases and J gave up 8 bases, with 11 bases separating them. Germline-derived CDR1 and CDR2 are SGDLS and YYNGEE. CDR3 region: CASSVEGTPEAFF. CDR3 in DNA: TGTGCCAGCAGCGTAGAGGGTACACCCGAAGCTTTCTTT.

The chain has TRBV4-1 and TRBJ1-5; D not resolved. The germline gives CDR1 MGHRA, CDR2 YSYEKL. V lost 4 bases and J lost 6, with 13 bases in between. This CDR3 is built from 14 residues. The CDR3 loop is CASSLNVPGQPQHF. The CDR3 DNA follows: TGCGCCAGCAGCCTCAATGTCCCGGGTCAGCCCCAGCATTTT.

The rearrangement uses TRBV4-1 and TRBJ1-6; D uncertain. V was cut by 2 bases and J by 6 bases, with 11 bases left in between. There are 15 residues in the CDR3. CDR1 and CDR2 (germline): MGHRA, YSYEKL. The CDR3 DNA reads TGCGCCAGCAGCCAACTGGGCACGGTTAATTCACCCCTCCACTTT. Translated: CASSQLGTVNSPLHF.

V is TRBV30 and J is TRBJ2-3; the D gene is possibly TRBD2 (6 bases). The V gene lost 3 bases and the J gene lost 8 bases, with 12 bases spanning the gap. The germline gives CDR1 GTSNPN, CDR2 SVGIG (reference sequence). This CDR3 spans 12 amino acids. The CDR3 sequence: CAWRSVGGTQYF. CDR3 coding DNA: TGTGCCTGGAGGAGTGTGGGAGGTACGCAGTATTTT.